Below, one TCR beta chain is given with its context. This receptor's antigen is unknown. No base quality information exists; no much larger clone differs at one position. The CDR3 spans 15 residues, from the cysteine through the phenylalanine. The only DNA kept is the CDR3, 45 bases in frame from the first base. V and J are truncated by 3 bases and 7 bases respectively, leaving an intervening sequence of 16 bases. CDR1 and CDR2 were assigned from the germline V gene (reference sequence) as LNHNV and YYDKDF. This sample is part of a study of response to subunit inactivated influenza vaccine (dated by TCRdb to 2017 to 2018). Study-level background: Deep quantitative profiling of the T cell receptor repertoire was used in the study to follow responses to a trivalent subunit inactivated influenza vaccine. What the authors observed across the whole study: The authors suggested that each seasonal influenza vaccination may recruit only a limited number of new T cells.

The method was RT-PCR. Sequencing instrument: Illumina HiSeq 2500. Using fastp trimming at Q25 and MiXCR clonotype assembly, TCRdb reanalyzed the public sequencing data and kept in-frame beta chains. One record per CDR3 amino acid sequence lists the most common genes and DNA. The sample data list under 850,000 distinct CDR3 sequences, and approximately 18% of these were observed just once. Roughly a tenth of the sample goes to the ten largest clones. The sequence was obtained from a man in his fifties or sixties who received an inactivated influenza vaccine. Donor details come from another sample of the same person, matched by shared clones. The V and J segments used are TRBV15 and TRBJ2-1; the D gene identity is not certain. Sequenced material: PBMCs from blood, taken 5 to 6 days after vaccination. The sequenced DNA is TGTGCCACCAGCAGTCTGGCTGGCGAGTCTAATGAGCAGTTCTTC. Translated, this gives CATSSLAGESNEQFF. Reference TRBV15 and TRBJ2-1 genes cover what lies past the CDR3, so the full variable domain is DAMVIQNPRYQVTQFGKPVTLSCSQTLNHNVMYWYQQKSSQAPKLLFHYYDKDFNNEADTPDNFQSRRPNTSFCFLDIRSPGLGDTAMYLCATSSLAGESNEQFFGPGTRLTVL.